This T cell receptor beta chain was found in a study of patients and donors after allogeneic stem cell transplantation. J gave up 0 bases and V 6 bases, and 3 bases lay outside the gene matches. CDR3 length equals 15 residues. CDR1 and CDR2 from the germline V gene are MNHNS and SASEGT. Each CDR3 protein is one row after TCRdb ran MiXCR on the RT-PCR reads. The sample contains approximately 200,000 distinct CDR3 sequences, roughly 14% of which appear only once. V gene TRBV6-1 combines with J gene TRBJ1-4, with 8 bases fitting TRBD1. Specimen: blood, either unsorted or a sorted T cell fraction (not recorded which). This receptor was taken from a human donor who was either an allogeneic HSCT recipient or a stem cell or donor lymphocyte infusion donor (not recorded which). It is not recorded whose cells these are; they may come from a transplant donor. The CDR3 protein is CASRLGQATNEKLFF. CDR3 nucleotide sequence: TGTGCCAGCAGACTGGGACAGGCAACTAATGAAAAACTGTTTTTT.